Listed here is a single T cell receptor beta chain. This entry belongs to a study of T cell responses to AZD1222 COVID-19 vaccine. This table comes from immunoSEQ multiplex PCR, and its TCRdb copy is limited to in-frame clones, with some not included. Of about 77,000 clones in the sample, 92% were seen once. The CDR3 has 13 residues. The germline V gene encodes CDR1 SGHAT and CDR2 FQNNGV. V was shortened by 2 bases and J by 9 bases, with 11 bases between the two germline ends. Here the sequenced sample was peripheral blood, taken 28 days after the second AZD1222 dose. J is TRBJ1-5 and V is TRBV11-2; tentatively, D is TRBD1 (6 bases). This TCR was sampled from an adult who received the AZD1222 COVID-19 vaccine. The CDR3 here is CASSLNRGRPQHF. The DNA for the CDR3 is TGTGCCAGCAGCTTAAACCGGGGGCGGCCCCAGCATTTT.